The source of this T cell receptor beta chain is a study of T cells of healthy individuals. In its sample, this clonotype was seen a few times. The CDR3 runs to 15 residues. Trimming stripped 1 base from V and 3 bases from J, with 13 bases between. CDR1 is LGHDT, CDR2 YNNKEL, per germline (reference sequence). A single record per CDR3 protein comes from TCRdb applying MiXCR to the 5' RACE reads. The table records 50,000 to 55,000 distinct CDR3 sequences, over 12% of them present only once. The chain combines TRBV3-1 with TRBJ2-7; D might be TRBD2 (7 bases). This clonotype originated in a human donor in good health. CDR3 nucleotide sequence: TGTGCCAGCAGCCAAGCGCACGGGGGGCTCTACGAGCAGTACTTC. It translates to CASSQAHGGLYEQYF.